This section outlines one T cell receptor beta chain sequence together with its context. Its matching antigen is unknown. Generated by immunoSEQ multiplex PCR, the TCRdb table keeps only in-frame clones and is missing some. The sample yields over 15,000 clones, roughly 87% seen once. These data come from a study of T cells after posttransplantation cyclophosphamide. Sampled 1 year posttransplant, controls received myeloablative marrow transplants, methotrexate and a calcineurin inhibitor. Study results and limitations: Donor CD8+ memory clones often dominated recipient blood repertoires at later times. Skin or GI-infiltrating T cells shared few TRB sequences with blood. TRB clonality was highly associated with recipient CMV seropositivity and reactivation.

This CDR3 is built from 15 residues. The V segment lost 3 bases and the J segment 4 bases; nucleotides outside the gene matches: 6. Germline assignment: CDR1 SGHNT and CDR2 YYREEE (reference sequence). The chain carries TRBV5-4 and TRBJ2-1, with 8 nucleotides matching TRBD1. This receptor was taken from a male patient aged 50 or older who received an allogeneic stem cell transplant from an unrelated donor, was CMV-positive, and had chronic GVHD only. Part of the T cell pool may stem from the graft donor. This specimen was PBMCs, taken after an allogeneic stem cell transplant with a calcineurin inhibitor and methotrexate. The CDR3 region is CASSYPGTGYNEQFF. CDR3 coding DNA: TGTGCCAGCAGCTATCCCGGGACAGGATACAATGAGCAGTTCTTC.